These T cell receptor beta chains were read from a single sample in a study of blood T cell repertoires in COVID-19. Libraries were prepared by immunoSEQ multiplex PCR; TCRdb keeps only in-frame clonotypes and omits some of them. Of 650,000 to 800,000 clones listed, 90% were seen once; the top ten hold approximately 0.3%. The sequencing input was peripheral blood. All receptors come from a young woman with acute or convalescent COVID-19. Each CDR3 is given without its conserved first and last residue.

v_call: TRBV9
cdr3_length: 13
cdr3_aa: ASSVDEGPTYEQY

v_call: TRBV6-2/TRBV6-3
cdr3_length: 14
cdr3_aa: ASSYFSGGLNYGYT

v_call: TRBV7-9
cdr3_length: 12
cdr3_aa: ASSSTGYNSPLH

v_call: TRBV6-1
cdr3_length: 14
cdr3_aa: ASSGLAGASDDTQY

v_call: TRBV6-5
cdr3_length: 12
cdr3_aa: ASSSLGRGTEAF

v_call: TRBV6-1
cdr3_length: 13
cdr3_aa: ASSEGPGGSTEAF

v_call: TRBV7-2
cdr3_length: 12
cdr3_aa: ASSTRQGTTEAF

v_call: TRBV30
cdr3_length: 13
cdr3_aa: AWSPRHGGATEAF

v_call: TRBV2
cdr3_length: 13
cdr3_aa: ASRESGGAEKEQY

v_call: TRBV7-6
cdr3_length: 17
cdr3_aa: ASSLEAVGPAGAYNEQF

v_call: TRBV7-9
cdr3_length: 12
cdr3_aa: ASSPGLAADTQY

v_call: TRBV12-5
cdr3_length: 14
cdr3_aa: ASGCGRRATNEKLF

v_call: TRBV12-5
cdr3_length: 13
cdr3_aa: ASGLSRQGPYEQY

v_call: TRBV18
cdr3_length: 12
cdr3_aa: ASSPTGGPYEQY

v_call: TRBV11-2
cdr3_length: 10
cdr3_aa: ASSLYQGQAF

v_call: TRBV11-2
cdr3_length: 14
cdr3_aa: ASSDSPRAKNTEAF

v_call: TRBV4-1
cdr3_length: 13
cdr3_aa: ASSRGGADNQPQH

v_call: TRBV6-1
cdr3_length: 11
cdr3_aa: ASSEADNSPLH

v_call: TRBV6-5
cdr3_length: 11
cdr3_aa: ASMERDHYEQY

v_call: TRBV12-5
cdr3_length: 12
cdr3_aa: ASVSGSSNQPQH

v_call: TRBV5-8
cdr3_length: 16
cdr3_aa: ASSGKDGETSLNTEAF

v_call: TRBV6-2/TRBV6-3
cdr3_length: 13
cdr3_aa: ASSPPGQVSYEQY

v_call: TRBV7-7
cdr3_length: 14
cdr3_aa: ASSPSPTSLPYEQY

v_call: TRBV5-1
cdr3_length: 13
cdr3_aa: ASKAPAKLTDTQY

v_call: TRBV3-1/TRBV3-2
cdr3_length: 11
cdr3_aa: ASSQADNYGYT

v_call: TRBV19
cdr3_length: 9
cdr3_aa: ASSPNNEQF

v_call: TRBV2
cdr3_length: 13
cdr3_aa: ASSEARARGPEQY

v_call: TRBV28
cdr3_length: 11
cdr3_aa: ASRKSGNTEAF

v_call: TRBV6-5
cdr3_length: 13
cdr3_aa: ASRGGRGHSGELF

v_call: TRBV2
cdr3_length: 14
cdr3_aa: ASSGTGAPSGNTIY

v_call: TRBV24-1
cdr3_length: 11
cdr3_aa: ATADRASGDYT

v_call: TRBV7-2
cdr3_length: 14
cdr3_aa: ASSLPGGARTGELF

v_call: TRBV15
cdr3_length: 13
cdr3_aa: ATSRTLALSYEQY

v_call: TRBV2
cdr3_length: 13
cdr3_aa: ASSLRTGFGEKLF

v_call: TRBV2
cdr3_length: 14
cdr3_aa: ASSRTGSSYNSPLH

v_call: TRBV12-3/TRBV12-4
cdr3_length: 11
cdr3_aa: ASSLQGIAPQH

v_call: TRBV11-2
cdr3_length: 12
cdr3_aa: ASSYGRGSYEQY

v_call: TRBV7-2
cdr3_length: 14
cdr3_aa: ASSHSGLGRADTQY

v_call: TRBV7-2
cdr3_length: 14
cdr3_aa: ASSLRRDRRFYGYT

v_call: TRBV5-1
cdr3_length: 12
cdr3_aa: ASSYRRENTEAF

v_call: TRBV19
cdr3_length: 11
cdr3_aa: ASSSGLNEKLF

v_call: TRBV6-5
cdr3_length: 12
cdr3_aa: ASSYSGRFGGYT

v_call: TRBV11-3
cdr3_length: 13
cdr3_aa: ASSSRGGSKDTQY

v_call: TRBV7-2
cdr3_length: 15
cdr3_aa: ASSLLGAAAVQETQY

v_call: TRBV3-1/TRBV3-2
cdr3_length: 13
cdr3_aa: ASSPWGVSRETQY

v_call: TRBV5-3
cdr3_length: 12
cdr3_aa: ARPKEGRVDEAF

v_call: TRBV12-5
cdr3_length: 16
cdr3_aa: ASGLVTPWDRETYEQY

v_call: TRBV28
cdr3_length: 14
cdr3_aa: ASSYGSRVVKNIQY

v_call: TRBV19
cdr3_length: 13
cdr3_aa: ASKIRRGLGYGYT

v_call: TRBV27
cdr3_length: 13
cdr3_aa: ASSPITQGNYGYT

v_call: TRBV5-1
cdr3_length: 13
cdr3_aa: ARCWGRGGPDTQY

v_call: TRBV14
cdr3_length: 13
cdr3_aa: ASSPRGANLYGYT

v_call: TRBV4-1
cdr3_length: 15
cdr3_aa: ASSPLVGLAGTNEQF

v_call: TRBV11-2
cdr3_length: 13
cdr3_aa: ASSPRYPSQETQY